Sequencing of this T cell receptor beta chain was carried out in a study of cytomegalovirus exposure and HLA in healthy donors. On the study more broadly: The same platform used for the approximately 700 first-cohort repertoires was also used for the 95 to 150 validation repertoires, as a later analysis reported. The study's findings and limits: According to a subsequent analysis, TCR clusters from the first cohort were inclined to appear together in the roughly 110 validation repertoires.

The method was immunoSEQ multiplex PCR; TCRdb's version includes in-frame clones alone and lacks a portion of them. The table shows 59,000 or so clones, with roughly 89% occurring only once. V was trimmed by 6 bases and J by 0 bases, leaving 6 bases between them. Germline V CDR1 and CDR2: SNHLY, FYNNEI. The CDR3 runs to 12 residues. As concerns this clone: Its antigen is unidentified.

Sequencing was performed on PBMCs. The chain joins TRBV2 to TRBJ2-7; a weak D match, TRBD1 (6 bases). This sequence was found in a woman aged 18 to 35 in good health and CMV-seronegative. The DNA for the CDR3 is TGTGCCAGCAGAGGGGGCTCCTACGAGCAGTACTTC. Translation: CASRGGSYEQYF.